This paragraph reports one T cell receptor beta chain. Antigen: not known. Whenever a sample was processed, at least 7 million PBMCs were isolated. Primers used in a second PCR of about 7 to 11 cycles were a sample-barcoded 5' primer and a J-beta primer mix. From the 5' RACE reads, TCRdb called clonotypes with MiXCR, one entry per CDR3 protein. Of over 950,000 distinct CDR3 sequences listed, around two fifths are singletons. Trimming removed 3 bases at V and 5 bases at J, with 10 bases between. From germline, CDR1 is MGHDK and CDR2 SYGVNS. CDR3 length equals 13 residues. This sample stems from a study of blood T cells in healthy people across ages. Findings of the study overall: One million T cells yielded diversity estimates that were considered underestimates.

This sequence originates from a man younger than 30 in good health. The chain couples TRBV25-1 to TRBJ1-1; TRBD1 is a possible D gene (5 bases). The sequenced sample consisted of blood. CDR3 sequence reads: CASSEGPATEAFF. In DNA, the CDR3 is TGTGCCAGCAGTGAGGGGCCCGCTACTGAAGCTTTCTTT.